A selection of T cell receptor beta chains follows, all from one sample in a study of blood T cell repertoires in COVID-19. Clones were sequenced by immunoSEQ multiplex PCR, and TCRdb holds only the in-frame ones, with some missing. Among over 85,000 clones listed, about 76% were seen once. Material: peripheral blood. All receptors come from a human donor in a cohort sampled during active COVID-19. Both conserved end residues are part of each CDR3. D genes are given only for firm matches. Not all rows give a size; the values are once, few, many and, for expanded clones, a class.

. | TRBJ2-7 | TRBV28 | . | TGTGCCAGCAGTTCCTCCTGGGGGCTCGACGAGCAGTACTTC | CASSSSWGLDEQYF
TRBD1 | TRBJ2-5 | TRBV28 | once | TGTGCCAGCAGTTTCGCCCGGACAGGGCCGATGTTGGAGACCCAGTACTTC | CASSFARTGPMLETQYF
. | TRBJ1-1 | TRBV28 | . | TGTGCCAGCAGTTTTCCAGGCATGAACACTGAAGCTTTCTTT | CASSFPGMNTEAFF
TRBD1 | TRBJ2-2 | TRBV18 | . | TGTGCCAGCTCAAACCCGGGACAGGGAGATACCGGGGAGCTGTTTTTT | CASSNPGQGDTGELFF
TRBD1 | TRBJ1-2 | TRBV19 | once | TGTGCCAGTAGTATATCTTCCGGACAGGGATGGGGCTACACCTTC | CASSISSGQGWGYTF
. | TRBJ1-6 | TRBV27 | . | TGTGCCAGCAGTCGGGGGAGGGACACGCTCCTCCACTTT | CASSRGRDTLLHF
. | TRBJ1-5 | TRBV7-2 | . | TGTGCCAGCAGCTGGGGAGACCAGCCCCAGCATTTT | CASSWGDQPQHF
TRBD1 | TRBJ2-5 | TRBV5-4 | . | TGTGCCAGCAGCCCAGGGGGAGAGGGGTACCAAGAGACCCAGTACTTC | CASSPGGEGYQETQYF
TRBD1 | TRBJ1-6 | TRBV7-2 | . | TGTGCCAGCAGCCCTCCGGGACAGGGGGCCGGCGGTTCACCCCTCCACTTT | CASSPPGQGAGGSPLHF
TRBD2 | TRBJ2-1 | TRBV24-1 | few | TGTGCCACCAGTGATTCTGCCTACGCGGGAGGGACAATTGAGCAGTTCTTC | CATSDSAYAGGTIEQFF
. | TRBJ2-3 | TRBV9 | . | TGTGCCAGCAGCGGCCCTAGGGGGGGCGAAGATACGCAGTATTTT | CASSGPRGGEDTQYF
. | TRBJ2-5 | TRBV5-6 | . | TGTGCCAGCAGCTTGCGGGAGACCCAGTACTTC | CASSLRETQYF
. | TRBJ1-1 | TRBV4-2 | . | TGTGCCAGCAGCCAAGACAGGGGCACTGAAGCTTTCTTT | CASSQDRGTEAFF
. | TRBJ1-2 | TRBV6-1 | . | TGTGCCAGCAGTGAAGGGGCAGGCTACTATGGCTACACCTTC | CASSEGAGYYGYTF
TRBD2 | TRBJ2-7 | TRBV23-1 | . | TGCGCCAGCAGTGCCTTCGGGACTAGCGATTACGAGCAGTACTTC | CASSAFGTSDYEQYF
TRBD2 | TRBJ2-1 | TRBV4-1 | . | TGCGCCAGCAGCCAAGAGCGGGAGCGTTTAAATGAGCAGTTCTTC | CASSQERERLNEQFF
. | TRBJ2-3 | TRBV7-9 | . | TGTGCCAGCAGCCCGAACAGTCAAGATACGCAGTATTTT | CASSPNSQDTQYF
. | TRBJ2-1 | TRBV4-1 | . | TGCGCCAGCAGCCGCACAGGGCTCCTCAATGAGCAGTTCTTC | CASSRTGLLNEQFF
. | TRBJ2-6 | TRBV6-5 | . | TGTGCCAGCAGACCCATGGCAGATGGGGCCAACGTCCTGACTTTC | CASRPMADGANVLTF
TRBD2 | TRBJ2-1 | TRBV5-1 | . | TGCGCCAGTCGGACTAGCGGGCCGTACAATGAGCAGTTCTTC | CASRTSGPYNEQFF
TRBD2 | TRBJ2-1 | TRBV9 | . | TGTGCCAGCAGCGTAGCCTCTAGCGGGAGTCGATACAATGAGCAGTTCTTC | CASSVASSGSRYNEQFF
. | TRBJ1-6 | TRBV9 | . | TGTGCCAGCAGCGTAGCTCGGGGGAATTCACCCCTCCACTTT | CASSVARGNSPLHF
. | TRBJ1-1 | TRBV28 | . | TGTGCCAGCAGTCCCCTCCGGGGGGGTGCTTTTGGTGAAGCTTTCTTT | CASSPLRGGAFGEAFF
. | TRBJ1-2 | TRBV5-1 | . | TGCGCCAGCAGCACGACAGAGCCTGGGTATGGCTACACCTTC | CASSTTEPGYGYTF
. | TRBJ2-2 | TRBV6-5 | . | TGTGCCAGTAGAAGCTCGAACACCGGGGAGCTGTTTTTT | CASRSSNTGELFF
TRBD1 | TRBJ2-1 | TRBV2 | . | TGTGCCAGCAGTGCCCCGGGACAGGGGGTCCTCAATGAGCAGTTCTTC | CASSAPGQGVLNEQFF
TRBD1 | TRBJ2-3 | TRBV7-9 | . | TGTGCCAGCAGCGAGACAGGGGCAGATACGCAGTATTTT | CASSETGADTQYF
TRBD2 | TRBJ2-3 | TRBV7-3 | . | TGTGCCAGCAGCGTTAGCGGGAGCAGCACAGATACGCAGTATTTT | CASSVSGSSTDTQYF
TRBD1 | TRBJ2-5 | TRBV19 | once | TGTGCCAGTAGTACAAGACAGGGAGAGACCCAGTACTTC | CASSTRQGETQYF
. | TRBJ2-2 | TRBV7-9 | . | TGTGCCAGTATCACAGACACCGGGGAGCTGTTTTTT | CASITDTGELFF
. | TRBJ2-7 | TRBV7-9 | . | TGTGCCAGCAGCTTGTCTCAGAATCTCTACGAGCAGTACTTC | CASSLSQNLYEQYF
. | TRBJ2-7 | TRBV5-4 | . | TGTGCCAGCAGCTTGGCTCAGGGGAAGAACGAGCAGTACTTC | CASSLAQGKNEQYF
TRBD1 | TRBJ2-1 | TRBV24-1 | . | TGTGCCACCAGTGTCTCCGGGACAGGGGAGGACAATGAGCAGTTCTTC | CATSVSGTGEDNEQFF
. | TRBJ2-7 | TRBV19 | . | TGTGCCAGTAGTATCGAGTGGGCCCGGTCCCACGAGCAGTACTTC | CASSIEWARSHEQYF
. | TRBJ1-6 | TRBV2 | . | TGTGCCAGCATGGGCTCTGGTTCACCCCTCCACTTT | CASMGSGSPLHF
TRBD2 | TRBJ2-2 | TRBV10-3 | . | TGTGCCATCAGTGAGGACTTCAGCGGGGACACCGGGGAGCTGTTTTTT | CAISEDFSGDTGELFF
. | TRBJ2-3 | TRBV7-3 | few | TGTGCCAGCAGCTTAACGAATGGGGGGACCGGCACAGATACGCAGTATTTT | CASSLTNGGTGTDTQYF
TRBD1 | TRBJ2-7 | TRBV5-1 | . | TGCGCCAGCAGCTCCCTGACAGGGGAACCTGCCTACGAGCAGTACTTC | CASSSLTGEPAYEQYF
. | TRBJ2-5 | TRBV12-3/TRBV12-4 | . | TGTGCCAGCAGTACGACAGACCAAGAGACCCAGTACTTC | CASSTTDQETQYF
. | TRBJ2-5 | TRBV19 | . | TGTGCCAGTAACCCGCAGCGGGACCAAGAGACCCAGTACTTC | CASNPQRDQETQYF
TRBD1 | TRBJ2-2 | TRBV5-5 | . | TGTGCCAGCAGCTTCAGAACAGGGGGCGCGATCGGGGAGCTGTTTTTT | CASSFRTGGAIGELFF
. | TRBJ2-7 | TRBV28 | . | TGTGCCAGCAGCCCGTCGAGGGTGCAGTACTTC | CASSPSRVQYF
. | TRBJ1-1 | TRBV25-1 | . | TGTGCCAGCAGTCCGGGCGGGCTAGAGAACACTGAAGCTTTCTTT | CASSPGGLENTEAFF
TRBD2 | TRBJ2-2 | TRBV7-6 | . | TGTGCCAGCAGCTCCCCGCGGACTAGCGGTAACACCGGGGAGCTGTTTTTT | CASSSPRTSGNTGELFF
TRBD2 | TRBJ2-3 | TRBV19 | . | TGTGCCAGTAGTACAAACCTAGCGGGAGGGTTAGATACGCAGTATTTT | CASSTNLAGGLDTQYF
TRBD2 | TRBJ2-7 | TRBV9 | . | TGTGCCAGCAGCGTAGCTACTGGAGGGACTAGGGGGAGGGCCTACGAGCAGTACTTC | CASSVATGGTRGRAYEQYF
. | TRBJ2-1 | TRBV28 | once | TGTGCCAGCAGGGCCGGACAGGGGTCTAGCGGGAGTTACAATGAGCAGTTCTTC | CASRAGQGSSGSYNEQFF
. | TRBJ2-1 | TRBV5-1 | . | TGCGCCAGCAGCTTGGCCCCCACCGCGTACAATGAGCAGTTCTTC | CASSLAPTAYNEQFF
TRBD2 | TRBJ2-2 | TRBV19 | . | TGTGCCACTAATTCCGGCCTAGCGGGATCCGGGGAGCTGTTTTTT | CATNSGLAGSGELFF
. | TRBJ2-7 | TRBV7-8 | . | TGTGCCAGCAGCTTAGGAACAGGGTCCCTCTCCTACGAGCAGTACTTC | CASSLGTGSLSYEQYF
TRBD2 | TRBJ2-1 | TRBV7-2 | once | TGTGCCAGCAGCTTAACACTAGCGTACTATGAGCAGTTCTTC | CASSLTLAYYEQFF
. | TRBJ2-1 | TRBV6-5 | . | TGTGCCAGCAGTTACTCGGAGGTGGCCTCCTACAATGAGCAGTTCTTC | CASSYSEVASYNEQFF
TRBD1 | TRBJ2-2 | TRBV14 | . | TGTGCCAGCAGCCCACTACCGACAGGGTACACCGGGGAGCTGTTTTTT | CASSPLPTGYTGELFF
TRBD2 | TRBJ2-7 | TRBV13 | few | TGTGCCAGCAGACTTGGGACTAGCGGGGCCTACGAGCAGTACTTC | CASRLGTSGAYEQYF
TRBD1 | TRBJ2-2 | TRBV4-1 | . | TGCGCCAGCAGCCTTGGACAGGGAAGCATGAAGGTCACCGGGGAGCTGTTTTTT | CASSLGQGSMKVTGELFF
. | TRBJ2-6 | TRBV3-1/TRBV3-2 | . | TGTGCCAGCAGCCGGGCCGGGGCCAACGTCCTGACTTTC | CASSRAGANVLTF
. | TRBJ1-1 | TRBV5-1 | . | TGCGCCAGCAGCTTGGTGGGGCAGAACACTGAAGCTTTCTTT | CASSLVGQNTEAFF
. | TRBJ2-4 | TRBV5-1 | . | TGCGCCAGCAGCTTGGAACCCGGACTAAGCAAGGCGTACTTC | CASSLEPGLSKAYF
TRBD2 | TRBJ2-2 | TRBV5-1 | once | TGCGCCAGCAGCTCCTTTGGCGGGAGGGAGAACACCGGGGAGCTGTTTTTT | CASSSFGGRENTGELFF